Included here is one T cell receptor (beta chain) sequence, with context. Its antigen is unknown. The germline CDR1 and CDR2 sequences are SGHTA and FQGNSA. The V segment lost 4 bases and the J segment 1 base; nucleotides outside the gene matches: 6. The CDR3 has 15 amino acids. The sample is drawn from a study of cytomegalovirus exposure and HLA in healthy donors. Study-wide findings and caveats: The tendency of first-cohort TCR clusters to co-occur in the 110 or so validation repertoires emerged from a later analysis. Cytomegalovirus association was assigned to approximately 160 TCR beta chains.

Using immunoSEQ multiplex PCR, the repertoire was profiled, and TCRdb retains in-frame clones only, with some absent. The table shows some 110,000 clones, with about nine tenths occurring only once. The donors formed part of the roughly 120-subject validation cohort, distinct from the 666-subject first cohort. This clonotype was obtained from a man aged 18 to 29 in good health and CMV-seropositive. The V call is TRBV7-2, the J call TRBJ1-1; 7 nucleotides match TRBD1. Sequencing used PBMCs. CDR3 sequence: CASSYGPGGNTEAFF. In DNA, the CDR3 is TGTGCCAGCAGCTACGGGCCAGGGGGGAACACTGAAGCTTTCTTT.